The T cell receptor (beta chain) under discussion was sequenced for a study of cytomegalovirus exposure and HLA in healthy donors. Study-level findings and limits: Across donors, presence/absence analyses took sequencing depth to be roughly uniform.

Primers: 60 Vbeta forward and 13 Jbeta reverse. Libraries were prepared by immunoSEQ multiplex PCR; TCRdb keeps only in-frame clonotypes and omits some of them. The table has under 200,000 clones, less than 85% seen once. Notes on this clone: The antigen is not known.

CDR3 length: 17 residues. V lost 0 bases, J lost 9 bases, and 21 bases lay in between. The germline V gene has CDR1 MGHRA and CDR2 YSYEKL. The gene calls are TRBV4-1 and TRBJ1-5; D gene uncertain. This TCR was sampled from a man aged 35 to 55 in good health and CMV-seronegative. Sequenced: PBMCs. The CDR3 region has the DNA TGCGCCAGCAGCCAAGAGGGGAGGAGACCCGCCGGAGGGCCCCAGCATTTT. It specifies CASSQEGRRPAGGPQHF.